These 5 T cell receptor beta chains were sequenced from one sample in a study of cytomegalovirus exposure and HLA in healthy donors. Some clones are missing from TCRdb's copy, which holds only in-frame ones; the method was immunoSEQ multiplex PCR. The sample lists 100,000 to 150,000 clones; under 90% were seen once. Sequenced: PBMCs. The receptors originated from a man aged 25-45 years in good health and CMV-seronegative.

The rearrangement uses TRBV18 and TRBJ2-1, with D possibly being TRBD1 (6 bases). CDR3 size: 15 residues. CDR1 is KGHSH, CDR2 LQKENI, per germline. Trimming removed 3 bases from V and 2 bases from J, with 11 bases in between. The CDR3 coding sequence is TGTGCCAGCTCACCTAAGGGGGTTGCCTACAATGAGCAGTTCTTC. Residues: CASSPKGVAYNEQFF. The whole variable domain, remainder taken from reference TRBV18 and TRBJ2-1, is NAGVMQNPRHLVRRRGQEARLRCSPMKGHSHVYWYRQLPEEGLKFMVYLQKENIIDESGMPKERFSAEFPKEGPSILRIQQVVRGDSAAYFCASSPKGVAYNEQFFGPGTRLTVL.

The CDR3: CASSFQGFGEQFF. CDR3 DNA: TGTGCCAGCAGCTTCCAGGGATTTGGCGAGCAGTTCTTC. V is TRBV7-8 and J is TRBJ2-1, with D possibly matching TRBD1 (5 bases). The CDR3 loop spans 13 amino acids. Trimming shortened V by 3 bases and J by 10 bases, and 13 bases separated the two germline ends. The germline V gene encodes CDR1 SGHVS and CDR2 FQNEAQ.

This clone was seen only a few times. The gene calls are TRBV5-1 and TRBJ1-6; 9 bases map to TRBD1. The CDR3 sequence is 15 residues long. V lost 4 bases to trimming and J lost 6 bases; unmatched junction nucleotides: 5. In germline, CDR1 is SGHRS, CDR2 YFSETQ. CDR3 in DNA: TGCGCCAGCAGCCAGACGGGACAGGGTAATTCACCCCTCCACTTT. Protein product: CASSQTGQGNSPLHF.

The gene calls are TRBV4-2 and TRBJ1-3, with a possible D match to TRBD1 (5 bases). The germline V gene has CDR1 LGHNA and CDR2 YNFKEQ. This CDR3 spans 15 amino acids. Trimming took off 1 base at V and 6 bases at J, with 13 bases between the two ends. CDR3 nucleotide sequence: TGTGCCAGCAGCCAAGCGTGGGGGGTAGAAAACACCATATATTTT. Translating gives CASSQAWGVENTIYF.

The chain joins TRBV4-1 to TRBJ2-7, with a weak D call TRBD1 (6 bases). Germline-derived CDR1 and CDR2 are MGHRA and YSYEKL. V lost 4 bases to trimming and J lost 3 bases, with 10 bases between them. This CDR3 contains 13 residues. CDR3: CASSRARGYEQYF. The CDR3 DNA reads as TGCGCCAGCAGCCGAGCCAGGGGCTACGAGCAGTACTTC.